These T cell receptor beta chains were read from a single sample in a study of T cell repertoires in cytomegalovirus infection. TCRdb redid the calling of the reads with MiXCR, one entry per CDR3 protein. Seen here are approximately 270,000 distinct CDR3 sequences, roughly 21% observed once, and the top ten hold roughly a fifth. No antigen is known for these receptors. Sequencing was performed on cultured PBMCs, taken from culture after CMV antigen stimulation. These receptors were collected from a human donor in good health (CMV status not recorded). Some clones in this sample may be carry-over from other donors' samples. Each CDR3 is given with its conserved first and last residue. D genes are given only for firm matches. Some rows have no size entry. The others give once, few or many, or a class for an expanded clone.

TRBJ1-4 | few | TRBV4-2 | TRBD1 | TGTGCCAGCAGCCTCCGGAACCCCCAGGGGGCTAATGAAAAACTGTTTTTT | CASSLRNPQGANEKLFF
TRBJ1-5 | . | TRBV2 | TRBD1 | TGTGCCAGCGTGGGACAGAACAATCAGCCCCAGCATTTT | CASVGQNNQPQHF
TRBJ2-4 | . | TRBV28 | . | TGTGCCAGCAGTCTGGACAGTGTAGCCAAAAACATTCAGTACTTC | CASSLDSVAKNIQYF
TRBJ2-1 | few | TRBV7-9 | . | TGTGCCAGCAGCCCCGGGACCCCGTACAATGAGCAGTTCTTC | CASSPGTPYNEQFF
TRBJ2-3 | few | TRBV7-8 | . | TGTGCCAGCAGCTTCTACCAAGGAGATACGCAGTATTTT | CASSFYQGDTQYF
TRBJ2-3 | . | TRBV4-2 | TRBD2 | TGTGCCAGCAGCCAAAGGACTAGCGGGACCCCGGTAACAGATACGCAGTATTTT | CASSQRTSGTPVTDTQYF
TRBJ2-1 | few | TRBV7-2 | . | TGTGCCAGCAGCTTAAGACAGGTCCCATCACCGACGAGGAATGAGCAGTTCTTC | CASSLRQVPSPTRNEQFF
TRBJ2-1 | . | TRBV20-1 | . | TGCAGTGCTAGCTCCGGTGGGACTCCTTACAATGAGCAGTTCTTC | CSASSGGTPYNEQFF
TRBJ2-1 | many | TRBV7-8 | TRBD2 | TGTGCCAGCAGCTTAGGGACGGGACTAGCGGGAGGGAATGAGCAGTTCTTC | CASSLGTGLAGGNEQFF
TRBJ2-2 | . | TRBV24-1 | . | TGTGCCACCAGTGATTGGGTCGGCAGGCCTCCCTCGAACACCGGGGAGCTGTTTTTT | CATSDWVGRPPSNTGELFF
TRBJ2-4 | many | TRBV6-1 | . | TGTGCCAGCAGTTTAAATCTAGCCAAAAACATTCAGTACTTC | CASSLNLAKNIQYF
TRBJ2-3 | few | TRBV2 | TRBD1 | TGTGCCAGCAGGGGACAGGGAACTAGCACAGATACGCAGTATTTT | CASRGQGTSTDTQYF
TRBJ2-7 | . | TRBV7-2 | . | TGTGCCAGCAGCTCGAGGCTCCATGACCTCGTGAGCTACGAGCAGTACTTC | CASSSRLHDLVSYEQYF
TRBJ2-1 | many | TRBV7-4 | TRBD2 | TGTGCCAGCAGCTCCGGGACTAGCGGGAGTGAGCGGTCCTACAATGAGCAGTTCTTC | CASSSGTSGSERSYNEQFF
TRBJ2-1 | many | TRBV12-3/TRBV12-4 | TRBD1 | TGTGCCAGCCGGACAGGACGACGCTACAATGAGCAGTTCTTC | CASRTGRRYNEQFF
TRBJ2-3 | . | TRBV29-1 | TRBD2 | TGCAGCTTTTCCTGGACTAGCGAAGCGGATACGCAGTATTTT | CSFSWTSEADTQYF
TRBJ2-6 | many | TRBV7-6 | . | TGTGCCAGCAGCTTAGTCCCAAGCTCTGGGGCCAACGTCCTGACTTTC | CASSLVPSSGANVLTF
TRBJ2-1 | . | TRBV5-1 | . | TGCGCCAGCAGCTTCACCGGCGATGAGCAGTTCTTC | CASSFTGDEQFF
TRBJ2-5 | few | TRBV7-8 | . | TGTGCCAGCAGCTTAGTGGGCACCCAAGAGACCCAGTACTTC | CASSLVGTQETQYF
TRBJ2-2 | many | TRBV11-2 | . | TGTGCCAGCAGCTCAGGACACTCCACCGGGGAGCTGTTTTTT | CASSSGHSTGELFF
TRBJ1-1 | few | TRBV7-9 | . | TGTGCCAGCGGCGGAGTACTAGGCACTGAAGCTTTCTTT | CASGGVLGTEAFF
TRBJ1-1 | few | TRBV12-3/TRBV12-4 | . | TGTGCCAGCAGTTTAGGACAGGAGAACACTGAAGCTTTCTTT | CASSLGQENTEAFF
TRBJ2-2 | few | TRBV4-1 | . | TGCGCCAGCAGCCGAGAAGGGCTGAACACCGGGGAGCTGTTTTTT | CASSREGLNTGELFF
TRBJ2-2 | many | TRBV7-6 | . | TGTGCCAGCAGCTTAGTCCTCCCCGGGGAGCTGTTTTTT | CASSLVLPGELFF
TRBJ2-7 | few | TRBV4-3 | . | TGCGCCAGCAGCCAAGATCCGCTTCTAGCCTACGAGCAGTACTTC | CASSQDPLLAYEQYF
TRBJ2-3 | many | TRBV7-2 | TRBD2 | TGTGCCAGCGGACTAGCGGGAGGGCCTGGGAGGCAGTATTTT | CASGLAGGPGRQYF
TRBJ1-3 | . | TRBV19 | . | TGTGCCAGTACCGGGGGACCGCTTGGAAACACCATATATTTT | CASTGGPLGNTIYF
TRBJ1-6 | . | TRBV25-1 | TRBD1 | TGTGCCAGCAGCGGGGTAGGGACAGATAATTCACCCCTCCACTTT | CASSGVGTDNSPLHF
TRBJ2-6 | many | TRBV4-3 | TRBD1 | TGCGCCAGCAGCCAAGATAGTGGACAGGGATTACGTGGGGCCAACGTCCTGACTTTC | CASSQDSGQGLRGANVLTF
TRBJ1-4 | many | TRBV7-8 | TRBD1 | TGTGCCAGCAGATCCCCAGGGGGCCTGACTAATGAAAAACTGTTTTTT | CASRSPGGLTNEKLFF
TRBJ2-1 | . | TRBV11-3 | . | TGTGCCAGCAGCTTAGACAGGGTTTATTACAATGAGCAGTTCTTC | CASSLDRVYYNEQFF
TRBJ1-1 | many | TRBV7-8 | . | TGTGCCAGCAGATTAGAGGCAGGGGAGAACACTGAAGCTTTCTTT | CASRLEAGENTEAFF
TRBJ2-7 | many | TRBV7-2 | . | TGTGCCAGCAGCCCCACCGTAGGGCCCTACGAGCAGTACTTC | CASSPTVGPYEQYF
TRBJ2-7 | few | TRBV9 | . | TGTGCCAGCAGCGCCGGAGGGGAAAACTACGAGCAGTACTTC | CASSAGGENYEQYF
TRBJ2-6 | . | TRBV4-2 | . | TGTGCCAGCAGCCAAGATCTGAGGGTTACTGGGGCCAACGTCCTGACTTTC | CASSQDLRVTGANVLTF
TRBJ1-1 | few | TRBV19 | . | TGTGCCAGTAGTATTCCGGGATGGAATGAAGCTTTCTTT | CASSIPGWNEAFF